What follows describes a single T cell receptor beta chain. This sample is drawn from a study of OX40 agonist ivuxolimab in advanced cancers. Assay used: immunoSEQ multiplex PCR; TCRdb lists only in-frame clones, some missing. Among about 39,000 clones listed, approximately 75% were seen once. Germline CDR1 reads SGHRS; CDR2 reads YFSETQ. This CDR3 is 17 amino acids long. Trimming cost V 0 bases and J 3 bases; bases outside gene matches: 7. This sequence joins TRBV5-1 and TRBJ2-3, with 10 bases fitting TRBD2. This material consisted of CD4+ or CD8+ T cells sorted from blood, taken in a trial of the OX40 agonist ivuxolimab. The receptor was derived from an adult with an advanced solid tumor such as melanoma, head and neck, liver or kidney cancer. Here the CDR3 reads CASSLGRLAGGTDTQYF. The CDR3 coding sequence is TGCGCCAGCAGCTTGGGCCGGTTAGCGGGAGGTACAGATACGCAGTATTTT.